The T cell receptor (beta chain) under discussion was sequenced for a study of human T cells and chemical hapten exposure. Study overall: Upper back patch tests used 0.01% DPC, scored after 6 days.

As for time point: patch test 1, 2 weeks after DPC sensitization. Treatment of the sample: therapeutic diphenylcyclopropenone sensitization with weekly scalp DPC. Blood was collected ahead of every patch test applied. CDR1 is SEHNR, CDR2 FQNEAQ, per germline (reference sequence). The V and J ends lost 0 bases and 7 bases respectively, with 6 bases between them. The CDR3 totals 12 residues. MiXCR, applied by TCRdb to the RACE reads, yields one record per CDR3 protein. The sample carries 180,000 or so distinct CDR3 sequences, about a fifth recorded once. This clonotype came up many times. The sequence was collected from a woman between 50 and 59 years old with alopecia areata. Some clones in this sample may be carry-over from other donors' samples. The sequencing here drew on whole blood, taken in connection with sensitization to the hapten diphenylcyclopropenone (DPC). This chain links TRBV7-9 with TRBJ1-1; D remains ambiguous. The CDR3 sequence is CASSLAGREAFF. DNA of the CDR3: TGTGCCAGCAGCTTAGCAGGACGTGAAGCTTTCTTT.